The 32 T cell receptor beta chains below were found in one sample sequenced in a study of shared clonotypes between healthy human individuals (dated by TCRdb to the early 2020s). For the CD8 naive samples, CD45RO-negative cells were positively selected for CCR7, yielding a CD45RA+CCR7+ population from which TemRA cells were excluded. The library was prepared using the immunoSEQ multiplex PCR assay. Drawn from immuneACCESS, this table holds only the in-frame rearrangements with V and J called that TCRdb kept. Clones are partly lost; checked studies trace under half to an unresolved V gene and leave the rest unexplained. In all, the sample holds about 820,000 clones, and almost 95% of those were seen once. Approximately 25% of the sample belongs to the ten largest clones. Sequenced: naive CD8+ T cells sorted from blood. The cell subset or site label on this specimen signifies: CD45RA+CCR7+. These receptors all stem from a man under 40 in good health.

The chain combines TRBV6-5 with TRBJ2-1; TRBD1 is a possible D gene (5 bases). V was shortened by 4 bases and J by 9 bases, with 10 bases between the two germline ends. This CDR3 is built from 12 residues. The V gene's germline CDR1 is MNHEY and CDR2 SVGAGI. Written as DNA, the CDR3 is TGTGCCAGCAGTTCCAGGGCGATTGAGCAGTTCTTC. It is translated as CASSSRAIEQFF.

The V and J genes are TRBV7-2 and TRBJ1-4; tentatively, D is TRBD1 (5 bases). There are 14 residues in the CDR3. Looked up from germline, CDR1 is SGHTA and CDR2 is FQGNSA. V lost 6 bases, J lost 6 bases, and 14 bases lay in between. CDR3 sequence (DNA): TGTGCCAGCAGTATACAGGTGTATGATGAAAAACTGTTTTTT. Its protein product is CASSIQVYDEKLFF.

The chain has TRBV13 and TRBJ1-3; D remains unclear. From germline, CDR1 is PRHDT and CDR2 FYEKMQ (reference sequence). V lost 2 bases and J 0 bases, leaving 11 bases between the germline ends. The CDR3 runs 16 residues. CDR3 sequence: CASSLRLTDSGNTIYF. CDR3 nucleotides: TGTGCCAGCAGCTTACGGCTCACCGACTCTGGAAACACCATATATTTT. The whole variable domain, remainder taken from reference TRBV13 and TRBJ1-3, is AAGVIQSPRHLIKEKRETATLKCYPIPRHDTVYWYQQGPGQDPQFLISFYEKMQSDKGSIPDRFSAQQFSDYHSELNMSSLELGDSALYFCASSLRLTDSGNTIYFGEGSWLTVV.

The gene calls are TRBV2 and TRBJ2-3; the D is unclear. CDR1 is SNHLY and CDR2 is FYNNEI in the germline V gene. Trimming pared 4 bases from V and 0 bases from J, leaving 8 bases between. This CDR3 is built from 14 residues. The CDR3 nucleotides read TGTGCCAGCAGTGGGACCGCCAGCACAGATACGCAGTATTTT. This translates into CASSGTASTDTQYF.

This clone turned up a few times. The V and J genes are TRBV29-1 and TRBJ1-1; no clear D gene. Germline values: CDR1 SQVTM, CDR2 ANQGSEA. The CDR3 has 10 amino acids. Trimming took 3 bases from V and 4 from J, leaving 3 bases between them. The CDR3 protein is CSVEGTEAFF. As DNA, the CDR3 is TGCAGCGTTGAGGGCACTGAAGCTTTCTTT.

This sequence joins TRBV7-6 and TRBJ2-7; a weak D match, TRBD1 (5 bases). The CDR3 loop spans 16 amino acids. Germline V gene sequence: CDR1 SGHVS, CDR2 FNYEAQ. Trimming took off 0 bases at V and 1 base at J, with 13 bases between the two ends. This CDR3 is CASSLARPGPSYEQYF. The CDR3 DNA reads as TGTGCCAGCAGCTTAGCGCGGCCAGGGCCATCCTACGAGCAGTACTTC.

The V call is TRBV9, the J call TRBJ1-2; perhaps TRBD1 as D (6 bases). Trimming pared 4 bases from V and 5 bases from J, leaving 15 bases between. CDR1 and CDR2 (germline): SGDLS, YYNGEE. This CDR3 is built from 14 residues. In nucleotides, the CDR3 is TGTGCCAGCAGCATTGGACAGAGAGATTATGGCTACACCTTC. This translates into CASSIGQRDYGYTF.

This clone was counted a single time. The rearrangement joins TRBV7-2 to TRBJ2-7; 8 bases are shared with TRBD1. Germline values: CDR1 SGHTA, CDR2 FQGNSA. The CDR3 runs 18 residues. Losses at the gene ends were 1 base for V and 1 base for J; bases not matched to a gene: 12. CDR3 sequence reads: CASSLVRQGMGPSYEQYF. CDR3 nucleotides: TGTGCCAGCAGCTTAGTCCGACAGGGGATGGGGCCTTCCTACGAGCAGTACTTC.

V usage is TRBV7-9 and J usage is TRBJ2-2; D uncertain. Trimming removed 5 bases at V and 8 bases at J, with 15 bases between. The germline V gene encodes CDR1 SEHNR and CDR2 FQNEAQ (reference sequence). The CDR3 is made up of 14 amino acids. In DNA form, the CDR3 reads TGTGCCAGCAGCGCACCGAGTAGGGCAGGGGAGCTGTTTTTT. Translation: CASSAPSRAGELFF. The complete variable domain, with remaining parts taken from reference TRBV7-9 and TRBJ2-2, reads DTGVSQNPRHKITKRGQNVTFRCDPISEHNRLYWYRQTLGQGPEFLTYFQNEAQLEKSRLLSDRFSAERPKGSFSTLEIQRTEQGDSAMYLCASSAPSRAGELFFGEGSRLTVL.

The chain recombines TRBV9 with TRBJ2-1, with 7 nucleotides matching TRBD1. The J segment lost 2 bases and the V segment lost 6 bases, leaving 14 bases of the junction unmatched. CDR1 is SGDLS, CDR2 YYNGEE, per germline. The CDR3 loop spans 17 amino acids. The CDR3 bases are TGTGCCAGCAACCAACAGGGGAATAGCGAAACCTACAATGAGCAGTTCTTC. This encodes CASNQQGNSETYNEQFF.

CDR3 in DNA: TGTGCCAGTAGTCGTACAGGGGGTAGGGCTGGGGCCAACGTCCTGACTTTC. It yields the protein CASSRTGGRAGANVLTF. The chain recombines TRBV19 with TRBJ2-6; the match to TRBD1 covers 8 bases. After removal of 5 bases from V and 2 bases from J, the junction contained 8 bases not matched to a gene. Germline V CDR1 and CDR2: LNHDA, SQIVND (reference sequence). This CDR3 is 17 amino acids long.

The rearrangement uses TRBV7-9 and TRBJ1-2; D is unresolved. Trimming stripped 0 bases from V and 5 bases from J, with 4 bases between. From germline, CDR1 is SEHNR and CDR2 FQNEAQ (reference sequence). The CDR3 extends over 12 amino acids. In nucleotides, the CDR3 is TGTGCCAGCAGCTTAGCGGTTTATGGCTACACCTTC. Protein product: CASSLAVYGYTF.

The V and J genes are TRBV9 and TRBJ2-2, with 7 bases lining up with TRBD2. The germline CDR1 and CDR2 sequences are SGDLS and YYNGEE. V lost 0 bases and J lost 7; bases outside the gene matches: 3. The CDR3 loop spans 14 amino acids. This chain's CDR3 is CASSVGSGYGELFF. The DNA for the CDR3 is TGTGCCAGCAGCGTAGGTAGCGGGTACGGGGAGCTGTTTTTT.

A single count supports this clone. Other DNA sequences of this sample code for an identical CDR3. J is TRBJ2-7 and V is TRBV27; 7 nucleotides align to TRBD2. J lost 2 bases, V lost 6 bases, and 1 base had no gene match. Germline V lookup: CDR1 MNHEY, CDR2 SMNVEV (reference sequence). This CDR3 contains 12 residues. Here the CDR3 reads CASRGGAYEQYF. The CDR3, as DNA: TGTGCCAGCAGGGGGGGGGCCTACGAGCAGTACTTC.

In nucleotides, the CDR3 is TGTGCCAGCAGCCAACCAGTCCGGGACAGGGGTGGCTACGAGCAGTACTTC. Encoded protein: CASSQPVRDRGGYEQYF. The gene calls are TRBV7-9 and TRBJ2-7, with 10 bases fitting TRBD1. This CDR3 comprises 17 residues. Germline assignment: CDR1 SEHNR and CDR2 FQNEAQ (reference sequence). Losses at the gene ends were 5 bases for V and 3 bases for J; bases not matched to a gene: 13.

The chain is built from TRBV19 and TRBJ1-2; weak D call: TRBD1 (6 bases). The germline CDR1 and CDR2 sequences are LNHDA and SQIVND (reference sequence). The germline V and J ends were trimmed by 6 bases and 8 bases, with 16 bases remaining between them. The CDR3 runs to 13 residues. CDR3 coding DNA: TGTGCCAGTAGCAGAGGGGGTGTGTGGGGCTACACCTTC. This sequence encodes CASSRGGVWGYTF.

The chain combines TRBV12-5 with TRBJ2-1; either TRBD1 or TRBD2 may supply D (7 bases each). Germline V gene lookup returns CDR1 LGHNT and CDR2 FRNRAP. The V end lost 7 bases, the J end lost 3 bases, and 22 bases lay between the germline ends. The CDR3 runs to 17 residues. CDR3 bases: TGTGCTAGTGCCTCCTACAGGGAGGGGGCTAGCTACAATGAGCAGTTCTTC. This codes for CASASYREGASYNEQFF.

The CDR3 DNA sequence: TGTGCCAGCAGTGAAAGGGTGGGAAAGTACAATGAGCAGTTCTTC. Its protein product is CASSERVGKYNEQFF. The J gene is TRBJ2-1, the V gene TRBV6-1; the D is unclear. The CDR3 has 15 amino acids. V dropped 2 bases and J dropped 4 bases, with 12 bases sitting between them. Germline values: CDR1 MNHNS, CDR2 SASEGT.

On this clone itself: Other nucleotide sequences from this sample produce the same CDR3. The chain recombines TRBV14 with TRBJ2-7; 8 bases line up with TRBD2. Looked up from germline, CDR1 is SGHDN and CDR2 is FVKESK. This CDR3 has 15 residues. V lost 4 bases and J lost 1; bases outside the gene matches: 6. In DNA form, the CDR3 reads TGTGCCAGCAGCCGTACTAGCGGAAGTTCCTACGAGCAGTACTTC. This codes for CASSRTSGSSYEQYF.

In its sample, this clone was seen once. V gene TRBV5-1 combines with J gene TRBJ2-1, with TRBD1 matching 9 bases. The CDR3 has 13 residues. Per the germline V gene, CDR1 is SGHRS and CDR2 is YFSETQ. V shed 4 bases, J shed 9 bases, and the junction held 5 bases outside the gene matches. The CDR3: CASSRDRAGEQFF. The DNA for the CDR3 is TGCGCCAGCAGCCGGGACAGGGCGGGTGAGCAGTTCTTC.

DNA for the CDR3: TGTGCCAGTAGTAAAATCCTCGGACTAAGCTCCTACGAGCAGTACTTC. As protein: CASSKILGLSSYEQYF. The J gene is TRBJ2-7, the V gene TRBV19, with D maybe TRBD2 (6 bases). Germline loops: CDR1 LNHDA, CDR2 SQIVND (reference sequence). Between the trimmed V and J ends, which lost 4 bases and 0 bases, there was a span of 16 bases. This CDR3 contains 16 residues.

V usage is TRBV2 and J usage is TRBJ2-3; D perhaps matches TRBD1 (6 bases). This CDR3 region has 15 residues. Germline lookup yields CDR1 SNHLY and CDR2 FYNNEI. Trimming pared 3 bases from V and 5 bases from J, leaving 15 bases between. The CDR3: CASSDGQGQGDTQYF. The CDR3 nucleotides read TGTGCCAGCAGTGATGGTCAGGGGCAAGGAGATACGCAGTATTTT.

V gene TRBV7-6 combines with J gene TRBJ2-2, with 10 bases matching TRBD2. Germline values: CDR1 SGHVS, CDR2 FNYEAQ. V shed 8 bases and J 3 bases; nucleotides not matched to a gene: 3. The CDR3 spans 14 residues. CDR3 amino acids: CASGGLAYTGELFF. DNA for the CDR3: TGTGCCAGCGGGGGACTAGCGTACACCGGGGAGCTGTTTTTT.

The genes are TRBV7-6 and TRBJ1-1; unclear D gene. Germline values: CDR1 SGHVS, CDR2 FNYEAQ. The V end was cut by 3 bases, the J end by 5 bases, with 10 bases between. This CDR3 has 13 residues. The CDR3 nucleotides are TGTGCCAGCAGCTTTGGTGGGGTGACTGAAGCTTTCTTT. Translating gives CASSFGGVTEAFF.

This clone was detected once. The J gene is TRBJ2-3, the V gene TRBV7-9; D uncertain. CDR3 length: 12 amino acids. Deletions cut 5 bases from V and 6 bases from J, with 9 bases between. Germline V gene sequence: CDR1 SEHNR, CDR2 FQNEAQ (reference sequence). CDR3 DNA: TGTGCCAGCAGCCGAAATTTTGATACGCAGTATTTT. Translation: CASSRNFDTQYF.

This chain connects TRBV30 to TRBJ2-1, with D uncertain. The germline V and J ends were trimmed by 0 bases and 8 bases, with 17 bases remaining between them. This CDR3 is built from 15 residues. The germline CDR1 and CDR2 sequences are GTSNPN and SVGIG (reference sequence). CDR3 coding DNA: TGTGCCTGGAGTGTACTCGGAAGAGGTGGGGATGAGCAGTTCTTC. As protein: CAWSVLGRGGDEQFF. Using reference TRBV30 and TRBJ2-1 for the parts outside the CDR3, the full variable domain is SQTIHQWPATLVQPVGSPLSLECTVEGTSNPNLYWYRQAAGRGLQLLFYSVGIGQISSEVPQNLSASRPQDRQFILSSKKLLLSDSGFYLCAWSVLGRGGDEQFFGPGTRLTVL.

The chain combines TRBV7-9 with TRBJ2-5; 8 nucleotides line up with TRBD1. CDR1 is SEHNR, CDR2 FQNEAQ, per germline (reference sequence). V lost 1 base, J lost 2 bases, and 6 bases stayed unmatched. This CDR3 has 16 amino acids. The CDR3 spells CASSLGANRGQETQYF. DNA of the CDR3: TGTGCCAGCAGCTTAGGCGCGAACAGGGGGCAAGAGACCCAGTACTTC.

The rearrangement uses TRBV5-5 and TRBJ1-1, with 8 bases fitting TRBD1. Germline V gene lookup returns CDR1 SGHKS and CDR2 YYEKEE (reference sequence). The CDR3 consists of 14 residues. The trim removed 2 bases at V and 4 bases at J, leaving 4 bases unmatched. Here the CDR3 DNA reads TGTGCCAGCAGCTTTGCGCAGGGGGCCACTGAAGCTTTCTTT. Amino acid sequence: CASSFAQGATEAFF.

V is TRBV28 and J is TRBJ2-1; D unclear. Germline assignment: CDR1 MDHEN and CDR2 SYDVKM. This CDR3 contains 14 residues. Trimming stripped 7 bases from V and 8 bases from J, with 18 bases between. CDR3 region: CASTSPPGWDEQFF. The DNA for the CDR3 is TGTGCCAGCACTTCCCCGCCCGGTTGGGATGAGCAGTTCTTC.

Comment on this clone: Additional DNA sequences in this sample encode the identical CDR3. In nucleotides, the CDR3 is TGCGCCAGCAGCCAAGATCTCGGTGGGGCCTACGAGCAGTACTTC. Its translation: CASSQDLGGAYEQYF. The rearrangement joins TRBV4-3 to TRBJ2-7; D gene ambiguous. The germline V gene encodes CDR1 LGHNA and CDR2 YSLEER. V shed 0 bases and J shed 2 bases, with 11 bases lying between them. CDR3 length equals 15 residues.

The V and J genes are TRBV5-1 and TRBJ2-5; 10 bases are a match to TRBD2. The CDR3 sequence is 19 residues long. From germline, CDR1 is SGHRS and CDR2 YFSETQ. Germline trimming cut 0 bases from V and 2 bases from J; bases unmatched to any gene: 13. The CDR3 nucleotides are TGCGCCAGCAGCTTGGGGCCTAGCGGGAGTCCGGAACTTCAAGAGACCCAGTACTTC. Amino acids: CASSLGPSGSPELQETQYF.

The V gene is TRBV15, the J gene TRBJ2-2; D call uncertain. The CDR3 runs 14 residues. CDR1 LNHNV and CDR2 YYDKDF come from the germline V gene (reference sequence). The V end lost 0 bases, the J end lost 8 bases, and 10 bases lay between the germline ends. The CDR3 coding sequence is TGTGCCACCAGCAGAGACCCGGGTTCGGGGGAGCTGTTTTTT. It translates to CATSRDPGSGELFF.